The 28 T cell receptor beta chains below all came from one sample that was sequenced in a study of cytomegalovirus exposure and HLA in healthy donors. The PCR was carried out with 60 Vbeta primers and 13 Jbeta primers. This table comes from immunoSEQ multiplex PCR, and its TCRdb copy is limited to in-frame clones, with some not included. This table holds 90,000 to 100,000 clones, 65% to 80% found once. The sample consisted of PBMCs. These receptors originate from a man in his fifties or sixties in good health and CMV-seropositive.

The chain employs TRBV18 and TRBJ2-5; 7 nucleotides match TRBD2. The CDR3 has 15 amino acids. Germline V gene data show CDR1 as KGHSH and CDR2 as LQKENI. Germline trimming cut 3 bases from V and 9 bases from J; bases unmatched to any gene: 13. The CDR3 nucleotides read TGTGCCAGCTCACCGTCGGGACTATACACGGTGGCCCAGTACTTC. Amino acid sequence: CASSPSGLYTVAQYF.

CDR3 loop: CASSLTNPTGELFF. The CDR3 region has the DNA TGTGCCAGCAGCTTGACTAACCCCACCGGGGAGCTGTTTTTT. The chain couples TRBV7-9 to TRBJ2-2, with D possibly being TRBD2 (5 bases). Trimming took 3 bases from V and 4 from J, leaving 9 bases between them. Germline values: CDR1 SEHNR, CDR2 FQNEAQ (reference sequence). This CDR3 contains 14 residues.

The chain recombines TRBV6-1 with TRBJ1-5, with no clear D. The length of the CDR3 is 14 residues. Germline CDR1 MNHNS, CDR2 SASEGT. Trimming cost V 7 bases and J 3 bases, with 13 bases left between them. The DNA of the CDR3 is TGTGCCAGCAATATCCTTACAGACAATCAGCCCCAGCATTTT. This gives the protein CASNILTDNQPQHF.

This chain joins TRBV9 and TRBJ2-5; 10 bases map to TRBD1. Germline V gene sequence: CDR1 SGDLS, CDR2 YYNGEE. This CDR3 region has 14 residues. The junction had 3 bases not matched to a gene; V was cut back by 4 bases and J by 3 bases. The CDR3 bases are TGTGCCAGCAGCCTCGGGACAGGGGAAGAGACCCAGTACTTC. Its protein is CASSLGTGEETQYF.

The gene calls are TRBV29-1 and TRBJ2-3; 7 bases fit TRBD2. The CDR3 extends over 13 amino acids. Germline V CDR1 and CDR2: SQVTM, ANQGSEA. V lost 6 bases, J lost 2 bases, and 5 bases stayed unmatched. Here the CDR3 reads CSVGGGYTDTQYF. The CDR3 bases are TGCAGCGTGGGGGGGGGATACACAGATACGCAGTATTTT.

CDR3 DNA sequence: TGTGCCAGTAGTGGGACAGGGTGGAATTCACCCCTCCACTTT. The encoded protein is CASSGTGWNSPLHF. This chain uses TRBV19 with TRBJ1-6, with 9 bases fitting TRBD1. The J segment lost 7 bases and the V segment lost 5 bases, leaving 3 bases of the junction unmatched. This CDR3 has 14 amino acids. From germline, CDR1 is LNHDA and CDR2 SQIVND (reference sequence).

This chain uses TRBV29-1 with TRBJ1-2, with D hard to call. Trimming shortened V by 4 bases and J by 3 bases, and 18 bases separated the two germline ends. The CDR3 runs to 15 residues. Germline V gives CDR1 SQVTM, CDR2 ANQGSEA. The CDR3 loop reads CSVGITELSDYGYTF. In DNA form, the CDR3 reads TGCAGCGTTGGGATAACAGAACTTTCTGACTATGGCTACACCTTC.

The CDR3 loop reads CASPPPYEQYF. The CDR3 DNA sequence: TGTGCCAGCCCCCCTCCCTACGAGCAGTACTTC. The V and J genes are TRBV28 and TRBJ2-7; D gene uncertain. Germline CDR1 and CDR2: MDHEN and SYDVKM. Trimming took 8 bases from V and 2 from J, leaving 7 bases between them. The CDR3 consists of 11 residues. The variable domain in full, completed from reference TRBV28 and TRBJ2-7, reads DVKVTQSSRYLVKRTGEKVFLECVQDMDHENMFWYRQDPGLGLRLIYFSYDVKMKEKGDIPEGYSVSREKKERFSLILESASTNQTSMYLCASPPPYEQYFGPGTRLTVT.

This chain connects TRBV6-1 to TRBJ2-5; 8 bases map to TRBD1. CDR3 length: 13 residues. With V trimmed by 9 bases and J by 5 bases, 8 bases remained unmatched. CDR1 and CDR2 from the germline V gene are MNHNS and SASEGT. The CDR3 DNA follows: TGTGCCAGTGGACAGGGAATCGTGGAGACCCAGTACTTC. Protein: CASGQGIVETQYF.

The CDR3 here is CASCEGQYQETQYF. The CDR3 DNA follows: TGTGCCAGCTGCGAGGGACAGTACCAAGAGACCCAGTACTTC. The J gene is TRBJ2-5, the V gene TRBV2; 7 bases agree with TRBD1. The CDR3 has 14 residues. The junction had 6 bases not matched to a gene; V was cut back by 8 bases and J by 0 bases. Germline CDR1 SNHLY, CDR2 FYNNEI.

J is TRBJ2-3 and V is TRBV30; D may be TRBD1 (6 bases). V was pared by 4 bases and J by 3 bases, with 8 bases between. There are 12 residues in the CDR3. Germline V gives CDR1 GTSNPN, CDR2 SVGIG (reference sequence). DNA for the CDR3: TGTGCCTGGAATCAGGGGACAGATACGCAGTATTTT. Translated, it gives CAWNQGTDTQYF.

In this sample, this clone turned up a few times. The chain carries TRBV4-1 and TRBJ1-4; D not resolved. In germline, CDR1 is MGHRA, CDR2 YSYEKL. V dropped 0 bases and J dropped 1 base, with 12 bases sitting between them. This CDR3 contains 17 residues. This chain's CDR3 is CASSQDLRGRTNEKLFF. The DNA for the CDR3 is TGCGCCAGCAGCCAAGATTTACGGGGTCGAACTAATGAAAAACTGTTTTTT.

The chain employs TRBV6-1 and TRBJ1-2; TRBD1 agrees at 8 bases. The CDR3 has 15 amino acids. CDR1 is MNHNS, CDR2 SASEGT, per germline. The ends lost 4 bases at V and 8 bases at J; junction bases unmatched: 12. As DNA, the CDR3 is TGTGCCAGCAGTGCCCGGGACAGGATTGGATCCGGCTACACCTTC. As protein: CASSARDRIGSGYTF.

This chain links TRBV18 with TRBJ2-5; 7 bases align to TRBD1. The better agreement between TRBJ2-7 and the DNA end casts doubt on the J call. Germline V gene data show CDR1 as KGHSH and CDR2 as LQKENI. This CDR3 comprises 15 residues. The CDR3 DNA is TGTGCCAGCTCCACCCTTCAGGGGGAATTCAACGAGCAGTACTTC. Protein product: CASSTLQGEFNEQYF.

The chain recombines TRBV2 with TRBJ2-1, with 9 nucleotides matching TRBD2. Germline trimming cut 6 bases from V and 9 bases from J; bases unmatched to any gene: 6. Germline lookup yields CDR1 SNHLY and CDR2 FYNNEI. This CDR3 comprises 13 residues. CDR3 bases: TGTGCCAGCAGGCGGGGGGGCCGAGGTGAGCAGTTCTTC. It codes for CASRRGGRGEQFF. Full variable domain (remainder filled in from reference TRBV2 and TRBJ2-1): EPEVTQTPSHQVTQMGQEVILRCVPISNHLYFYWYRQILGQKVEFLVSFYNNEISEKSEIFDDQFSVERPDGSNFTLKIRSTKLEDSAMYFCASRRGGRGEQFFGPGTRLTVL.

This chain uses TRBV5-1 with TRBJ2-4; weak D call: TRBD2 (5 bases). This CDR3 is built from 17 residues. Germline lookup yields CDR1 SGHRS and CDR2 YFSETQ. The ends were cut back, 4 bases at V and 9 bases at J, with 26 bases in the middle. CDR3 DNA sequence: TGCGCCAGCAGCCTAGACCGGGGTCTACCTTCCTTGGGCATTCAGTACTTC. It encodes CASSLDRGLPSLGIQYF.

The chain is built from TRBV5-1 and TRBJ2-5; weak D call: TRBD1 (8 bases). With 0 bases removed from V and 5 bases from J, the gap between germline ends came to 14 bases. CDR1 is SGHRS, CDR2 YFSETQ, per germline. The CDR3 is 15 residues long. CDR3 in amino acids: CASSLGGQGGETQYF. DNA of the CDR3: TGCGCCAGCAGCTTGGGAGGACAGGGAGGGGAGACCCAGTACTTC.

The chain is built from TRBV7-3 and TRBJ2-3; 12 bases map to TRBD2. This CDR3 is 16 amino acids long. V gave up 4 bases and J gave up 1 base; unmatched junction bases: 3. Germline V gene lookup returns CDR1 SGHTA and CDR2 FQGTGA. The CDR3 sequence: CASSSLAGGRTDTQYF. Written as DNA, the CDR3 is TGTGCCAGCAGCTCCCTAGCGGGGGGGCGCACAGATACGCAGTATTTT.

This rearrangement joins TRBV5-1 to TRBJ1-2; D gene uncertain. The CDR3 consists of 13 residues. Germline values: CDR1 SGHRS, CDR2 YFSETQ. V was cut by 4 bases and J by 3 bases, with 10 bases left in between. The CDR3 region is CASSQKIDYGYTF. The CDR3 bases are TGCGCCAGCAGCCAAAAAATAGACTATGGCTACACCTTC.

This clone was observed a single time. The chain combines TRBV27 with TRBJ2-7; TRBD1 might be the D (6 bases). The CDR3 sequence is 14 residues long. V was trimmed by 1 base and J by 1 base, leaving 8 bases between them. Germline values: CDR1 MNHEY, CDR2 SMNVEV (reference sequence). The CDR3 here is CASSLFQGSYEQYF. CDR3 DNA: TGTGCCAGCAGTTTATTTCAGGGGTCCTACGAGCAGTACTTC.

The chain links TRBV7-2 to TRBJ2-7, with 8 bases aligning to TRBD2. Germline CDR1 reads SGHTA; CDR2 reads FQGNSA. V lost 5 bases and J lost 1; bases outside the gene matches: 4. The CDR3 consists of 14 residues. Here the CDR3 reads CASSLTSGSYEQYF. For the CDR3, the DNA is TGTGCCAGCAGCCTTACTAGCGGATCCTACGAGCAGTACTTC. The full variable domain, rest sourced from reference TRBV7-2 and TRBJ2-7, is GAGVSQSPSNKVTEKGKDVELRCDPISGHTALYWYRQSLGQGLEFLIYFQGNSAPDKSGLPSDRFSAERTGGSVSTLTIQRTQQEDSAVYLCASSLTSGSYEQYFGPGTRLTVT.

The chain couples TRBV5-4 to TRBJ2-7; D is unclear. V dropped 2 bases and J dropped 7 bases, with 16 bases sitting between them. CDR3 size: 14 residues. Germline CDR1 SGHNT, CDR2 YYREEE (reference sequence). The CDR3 bases are TGTGCCAGCAGCTTCCAAGCCTCCCGCGGAGAGCAGTACTTC. Residues: CASSFQASRGEQYF.

V is TRBV27 and J is TRBJ2-7; 11 nucleotides align to TRBD1. V lost 4 bases and J lost 0; bases outside the gene matches: 2. Per germline, CDR1 MNHEY and CDR2 SMNVEV (reference sequence). The CDR3 extends over 15 amino acids. DNA for the CDR3: TGTGCCAGCAGTTATGGGACAGGGGGCTCCTACGAGCAGTACTTC. Amino acids: CASSYGTGGSYEQYF.

The chain couples TRBV29-1 to TRBJ2-7; the D gene is possibly TRBD1 (6 bases). Between the trimmed V and J ends, which lost 0 bases and 8 bases, there was a span of 14 bases. The CDR3 consists of 13 residues. The germline gives CDR1 SQVTM, CDR2 ANQGSEA. The CDR3 protein is CSVEDPRGGKQYF. For the CDR3, the DNA is TGCAGCGTTGAAGATCCCAGGGGCGGAAAGCAGTACTTC.

The chain combines TRBV27 with TRBJ2-1; 14 bases match TRBD2. Unmatched junction bases numbered 10, after V lost 5 bases and J lost 4 bases. This CDR3 spans 18 amino acids. From germline, CDR1 is MNHEY and CDR2 SMNVEV (reference sequence). The CDR3 DNA follows: TGTGCCAGCAGTAGAAAAGGACTAGCGGGGGGATTATACAATGAGCAGTTCTTC. Translated: CASSRKGLAGGLYNEQFF.

This clone occurred a few times. The rearrangement joins TRBV10-3 to TRBJ1-3; D unresolved. Trimming stripped 4 bases from V and 4 bases from J, with 14 bases between. This CDR3 has 15 amino acids. Germline V CDR1 and CDR2: ENHRY, SYGVKD. The CDR3 loop reads CAISVGPGGGNTIYF. In nucleotides, the CDR3 is TGTGCCATCAGTGTGGGCCCGGGAGGAGGAAACACCATATATTTT.

CDR3 sequence (DNA): TGTGCCAGCACCCCCACAGGGGGCTACACTGAAGCTTTCTTT. Its protein product is CASTPTGGYTEAFF. The chain joins TRBV4-2 to TRBJ1-1; 9 nucleotides match TRBD1. V gave up 7 bases and J gave up 3 bases; unmatched junction bases: 6. Germline-derived CDR1 and CDR2 are LGHNA and YNFKEQ. This CDR3 comprises 14 residues.

This rearrangement joins TRBV6-6 to TRBJ1-1; D is unclear. V was cut by 2 bases and J by 5 bases, with 12 bases left in between. The CDR3 loop spans 14 amino acids. Germline assignment: CDR1 MNHNY and CDR2 SVGAGI (reference sequence). The CDR3 nucleotides read TGTGCCAGCAGTTACAGTCTGGAGAGGACTGAAGCTTTCTTT. This translates into CASSYSLERTEAFF.